Sequencing of this TCR beta chain was carried out in a study of neoadjuvant anti-PD-1 for oral cavity cancer. Overall study context: Patients without progression got a fourth dose around day 43.

On this clone: Antigen unknown.

Findings and caveats of the study: With three patients per group, TCR findings need larger cohorts.

The CDR3 is made up of 14 amino acids. Germline CDR1 is MNHEY and CDR2 is SVGAGI. The V end was cut by 9 bases, the J end by 3 bases, with 15 bases between. Measured with immunoSEQ multiplex PCR; TCRdb has only the in-frame clones, and not every one. The table includes more than 50,000 clones, 65% to 85% detected once. Sample: PBMCs, taken before nivolumab (anti-PD-1) treatment. This receptor was taken from a person aged 40 to 85 with oral cavity squamous cell carcinoma. The chain uses TRBV6-5 and TRBJ2-1; the D gene is possibly TRBD1 (5 bases). The chain's CDR3 is CASFPQGSYNEQFF. For the CDR3, the DNA is TGTGCCAGTTTCCCCCAGGGAAGCTACAATGAGCAGTTCTTC.